The 22 T cell receptor beta chains given below trace back to one sample, sequenced in a study of shared clonotypes between healthy human individuals. The table came from immunoSEQ multiplex PCR; TCRdb's copy has only in-frame clones and leaves some out. The data hold about 1.5 million clones, with more than 95% observed a single time. What was sequenced was naive CD4+ T cells sorted from blood. Subset specified: CD45RA+ positively selected. Every receptor here comes from a young man in good health.

This chain connects TRBV11-2 to TRBJ2-7; 10 bases match TRBD2. The J segment lost 2 bases and the V segment lost 3 bases, leaving 4 bases of the junction unmatched. Germline CDR1 SGHAT, CDR2 FQNNGV. The CDR3 is 15 amino acids. CDR3 residues: CASSFRTSGTYEQYF. The CDR3 region has the DNA TGTGCCAGCAGCTTCCGGACTAGCGGAACCTACGAGCAGTACTTC.

The chain carries TRBV25-1 and TRBJ2-1; the D gene is possibly TRBD2 (5 bases). V was pared by 3 bases and J by 3 bases, with 6 bases between. This CDR3 region has 13 residues. CDR1 and CDR2 (germline): MGHDK, SYGVNS. The CDR3 DNA follows: TGTGCCAGCAGTGACGGACTCTACAATGAGCAGTTCTTC. Its translation is CASSDGLYNEQFF. The full variable domain, rest sourced from reference TRBV25-1 and TRBJ2-1, is EADIYQTPRYLVIGTGKKITLECSQTMGHDKMYWYQQDPGMELHLIHYSYGVNSTEKGDLSSESTVSRIRTEHFPLTLESARPSHTSQYLCASSDGLYNEQFFGPGTRLTVL.

This sequence joins TRBV7-3 and TRBJ2-3; no definite D call. The CDR3 spans 13 residues. In germline, CDR1 is SGHTA, CDR2 FQGTGA. Trimming removed 0 bases from V and 9 bases from J, with 10 bases in between. The CDR3 here is CASSLTPRDTQYF. Here the CDR3 DNA reads TGTGCCAGCAGCTTAACCCCACGTGACACGCAGTATTTT.

This chain joins TRBV7-8 and TRBJ2-1; 8 bases fit TRBD2. Germline CDR1 and CDR2: SGHVS and FQNEAQ. CDR3 size: 15 residues. Trimming at V came to 1 base and at J to 10 bases, leaving 9 bases not matched to a gene. The CDR3 DNA is TGTGCCAGCAGCTTAGGGTTTGGACTAGCACACGAGCAGTTCTTC. It translates to CASSLGFGLAHEQFF.

This clone came up once. The chain has TRBV18 and TRBJ1-1, with TRBD1 as a possible D gene (5 bases). Between the trimmed V and J ends, which lost 4 bases and 10 bases, there was a span of 16 bases. CDR1 and CDR2 from the germline V gene are KGHSH and LQKENI. CDR3 length: 13 residues. CDR3 in amino acids: CASSREPGSGAFF. As DNA, the CDR3 is TGTGCCAGCTCACGAGAACCAGGGTCGGGAGCTTTCTTT.

The chain links TRBV18 to TRBJ2-7; possible D gene TRBD1, 6 bases. Germline V gene lookup returns CDR1 KGHSH and CDR2 LQKENI. V was pared by 5 bases and J by 1 base, with 12 bases between. The CDR3 runs 14 residues. CDR3 loop: CASSAKTGSYEQYF. CDR3 DNA: TGTGCCAGCTCAGCGAAGACAGGATCCTACGAGCAGTACTTC.

This chain links TRBV29-1 with TRBJ1-5; D gene ambiguous. Germline-derived CDR1 and CDR2 are SQVTM and ANQGSEA. Trimming pared 1 base from V and 7 bases from J, leaving 11 bases between. The CDR3 extends over 13 amino acids. CDR3 amino acids: CSVEVGPGQPQHF. The CDR3 DNA reads TGCAGCGTTGAAGTGGGTCCCGGACAGCCCCAGCATTTT.

Of note for this clone: Other nucleotide sequences in the sample specify the same CDR3. The DNA of the CDR3 is TGCGCCAGCAGCTCCGGACAGATCTACGAGCAGTACTTC. Translated, it gives CASSSGQIYEQYF. The rearrangement joins TRBV5-1 to TRBJ2-7; the D gene is possibly TRBD1 (6 bases). The CDR3 spans 13 residues. CDR1 and CDR2 (germline): SGHRS, YFSETQ. V lost 3 bases to trimming and J lost 3 bases, with 10 bases between them.

The chain employs TRBV27 and TRBJ2-5, with TRBD2 matching over 9 bases. Germline CDR1 is MNHEY and CDR2 is SMNVEV (reference sequence). The trim removed 8 bases at V and 5 bases at J, leaving 12 bases unmatched. The CDR3 runs 15 residues. CDR3 sequence (DNA): TGTGCCAGCCGTATAGGAAGCGGGAGGTGGGAGACCCAGTACTTC. It specifies CASRIGSGRWETQYF.

The J gene is TRBJ2-3, the V gene TRBV14; D gene unclear. The CDR3 totals 15 residues. V was pared by 0 bases and J by 4 bases, with 11 bases between. In germline, CDR1 is SGHDN, CDR2 FVKESK. The CDR3 is CASSQDRDNSDTQYF. Here the CDR3 DNA reads TGTGCCAGCAGCCAAGATAGGGATAATTCAGATACGCAGTATTTT.

The rearrangement joins TRBV5-1 to TRBJ1-2; D might be TRBD1 (5 bases). Germline V lookup: CDR1 SGHRS, CDR2 YFSETQ. V was cut by 0 bases and J by 3 bases, with 9 bases left in between. The CDR3 spans 14 residues. CDR3 protein: CASSLAEGDYGYTF. In nucleotides, the CDR3 is TGCGCCAGCAGCTTGGCCGAAGGGGACTATGGCTACACCTTC.

The J gene is TRBJ2-1, the V gene TRBV6-1; tentatively, D is TRBD1 (6 bases). V was shortened by 4 bases and J by 2 bases, with 15 bases between the two germline ends. The CDR3 totals 16 residues. CDR1 is MNHNS, CDR2 SASEGT, per germline. CDR3 bases: TGTGCCAGCAGTGCCCAGGGGATCACTACCTACAATGAGCAGTTCTTC. This sequence encodes CASSAQGITTYNEQFF.

This sequence joins TRBV18 and TRBJ2-1, with 7 bases fitting TRBD2. From germline, CDR1 is KGHSH and CDR2 LQKENI. The CDR3 runs 15 residues. With V trimmed by 2 bases and J by 7 bases, 8 bases remained unmatched. CDR3 nucleotide sequence: TGTGCCAGCTCACCATGGCGGGAGAGCACAAATGAGCAGTTCTTC. Its translation: CASSPWRESTNEQFF.

Remarks on this clone: Other DNA sequences of this sample code for an identical CDR3. The chain joins TRBV28 to TRBJ2-2; D might be TRBD1 or TRBD2, each matching 5 bases. Trimming took 2 bases from V and 6 from J, leaving 7 bases between them. Germline V lookup: CDR1 MDHEN, CDR2 SYDVKM. The CDR3 totals 13 residues. This chain's CDR3 is CASSLLGAGELFF. Written as DNA, the CDR3 is TGTGCCAGCAGTTTACTGGGGGCCGGGGAGCTGTTTTTT.

In DNA form, the CDR3 reads TGCGCCAGCAGCTTAAGGACTAGCGGTTCTGGGGCCAACGTCCTGACTTTC. Translating it yields CASSLRTSGSGANVLTF. The V gene is TRBV5-1, the J gene TRBJ2-6, with 10 bases fitting TRBD2. V gave up 2 bases and J gave up 1 base; unmatched junction bases: 3. CDR3 size: 17 residues. Germline V gene data show CDR1 as SGHRS and CDR2 as YFSETQ.

This sequence joins TRBV2 and TRBJ1-4, with 8 bases fitting TRBD1. The CDR3 totals 13 residues. J lost 12 bases, V lost 4 bases, and 7 bases had no gene match. CDR1 and CDR2 from the germline V gene are SNHLY and FYNNEI. CDR3 bases: TGTGCCAGCAGTGGGACAGGGCCTGCGGAACTGTTTTTT. It is translated as CASSGTGPAELFF.

In regard to this clone: Different DNA sequences within this sample yield the same CDR3. The chain joins TRBV30 to TRBJ1-5, with D perhaps matching TRBD1 (5 bases). Germline V gene sequence: CDR1 GTSNPN, CDR2 SVGIG (reference sequence). This CDR3 region has 13 residues. V was clipped by 0 bases and J by 5 bases, with 8 bases between them. Here the CDR3 DNA reads TGTGCCTGGAGTGTACAAGGGGATCAGCCCCAGCATTTT. It is translated as CAWSVQGDQPQHF.

The chain joins TRBV11-2 to TRBJ1-4; D gene ambiguous. In germline, CDR1 is SGHAT, CDR2 FQNNGV. This CDR3 is 12 amino acids long. Trimming pared 1 base from V and 7 bases from J, leaving 4 bases between. This chain's CDR3 is CASSLVREKLFF. CDR3 bases: TGTGCCAGCAGCTTAGTCCGTGAAAAACTGTTTTTT.

This clone was detected only once. The chain is built from TRBV29-1 and TRBJ1-5; D is uncertain. The germline V gene encodes CDR1 SQVTM and CDR2 ANQGSEA. V shed 4 bases and J shed 6 bases, with 7 bases lying between them. This CDR3 is built from 11 residues. CDR3 bases: TGCAGCGTTGGATGGTGTCAGCCCCAGCATTTT. Amino acids: CSVGWCQPQHF. The whole variable domain, filled in from reference TRBV29-1 and TRBJ1-5, reads SAVISQKPSRDICQRGTSLTIQCQVDSQVTMMFWYRQQPGQSLTLIATANQGSEATYESGFVIDKFPISRPNLTFSTLTVSNMSPEDSSIYLCSVGWCQPQHFGDGTRLSIL.

V and J are TRBV5-1 and TRBJ1-1; the D gene is possibly TRBD1 (5 bases). In germline, CDR1 is SGHRS, CDR2 YFSETQ. V lost 0 bases, J lost 2 bases, and 20 bases lay in between. CDR3 length equals 18 residues. CDR3 sequence (DNA): TGCGCCAGCAGCTTGGCTCCTTTCCCGAAGACAGCTAACACTGAAGCTTTCTTT. Its protein product is CASSLAPFPKTANTEAFF.

This clone was observed a few times. The chain uses TRBV6-5 and TRBJ2-6; TRBD1 agrees at 10 bases. J gave up 2 bases and V 5 bases, and 0 bases lay outside the gene matches. The CDR3 sequence is 15 residues long. Germline V CDR1 and CDR2: MNHEY, SVGAGI. In nucleotides, the CDR3 is TGTGCCAGCAGTGGACAGGGGGCTGGGGCCAACGTCCTGACTTTC. This encodes CASSGQGAGANVLTF.

The rearrangement uses TRBV30 and TRBJ2-2; D is perhaps TRBD1 (5 bases). Germline V lookup: CDR1 GTSNPN, CDR2 SVGIG (reference sequence). The germline V and J ends were trimmed by 4 bases and 7 bases, with 10 bases remaining between them. CDR3 length equals 12 residues. CDR3 sequence reads: CAWIGVGGELFF. Here the CDR3 DNA reads TGTGCCTGGATAGGGGTCGGCGGGGAGCTGTTTTTT.